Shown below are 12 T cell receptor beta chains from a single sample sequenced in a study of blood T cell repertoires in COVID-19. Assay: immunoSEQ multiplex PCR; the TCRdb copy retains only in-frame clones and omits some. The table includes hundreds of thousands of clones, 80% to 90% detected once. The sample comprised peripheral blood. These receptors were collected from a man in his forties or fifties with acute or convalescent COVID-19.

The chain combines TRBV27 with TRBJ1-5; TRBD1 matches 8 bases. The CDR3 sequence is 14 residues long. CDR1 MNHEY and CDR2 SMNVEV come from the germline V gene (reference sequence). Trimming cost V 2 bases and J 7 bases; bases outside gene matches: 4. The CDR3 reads CASSLQGANQPQHF. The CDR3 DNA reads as TGTGCCAGCAGTTTACAGGGGGCGAACCAGCCCCAGCATTTT.

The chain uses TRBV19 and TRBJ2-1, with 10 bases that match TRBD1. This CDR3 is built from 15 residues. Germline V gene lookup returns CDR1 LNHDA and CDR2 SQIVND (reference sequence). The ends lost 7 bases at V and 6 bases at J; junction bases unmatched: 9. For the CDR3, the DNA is TGTGCCAGTACCTCCGGGACAGGGGTCCCCAATGAGCAGTTCTTC. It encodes CASTSGTGVPNEQFF.

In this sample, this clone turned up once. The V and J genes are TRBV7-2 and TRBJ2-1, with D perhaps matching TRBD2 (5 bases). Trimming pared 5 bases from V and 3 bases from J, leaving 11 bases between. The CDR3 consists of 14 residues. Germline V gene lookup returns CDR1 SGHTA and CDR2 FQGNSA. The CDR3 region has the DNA TGTGCCAGCAGCCCTGGACTCCTCTACAATGAGCAGTTCTTC. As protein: CASSPGLLYNEQFF.

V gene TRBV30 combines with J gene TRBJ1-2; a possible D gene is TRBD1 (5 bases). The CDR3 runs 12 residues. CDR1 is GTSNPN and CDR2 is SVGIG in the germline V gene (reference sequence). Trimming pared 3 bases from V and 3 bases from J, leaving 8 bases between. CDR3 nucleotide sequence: TGTGCCTGGAGAAGGGGCGACTATGGCTACACCTTC. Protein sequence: CAWRRGDYGYTF.

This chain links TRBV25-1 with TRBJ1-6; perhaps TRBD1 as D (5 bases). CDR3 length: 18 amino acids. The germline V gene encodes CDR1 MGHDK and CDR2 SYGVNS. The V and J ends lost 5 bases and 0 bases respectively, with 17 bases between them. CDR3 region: CASSWGRHTSSYNSPLHF. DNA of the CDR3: TGTGCCAGCAGTTGGGGCAGACACACGAGCTCCTATAATTCACCCCTCCACTTT.

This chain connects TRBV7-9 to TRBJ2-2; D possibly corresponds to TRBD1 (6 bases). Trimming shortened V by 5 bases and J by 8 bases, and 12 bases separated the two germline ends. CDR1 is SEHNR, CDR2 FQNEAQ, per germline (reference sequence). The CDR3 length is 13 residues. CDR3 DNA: TGTGCCAGCAGCCAGGACAGCTTAGGGGAGCTGTTTTTT. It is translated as CASSQDSLGELFF. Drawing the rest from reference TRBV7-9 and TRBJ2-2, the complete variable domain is DTGVSQNPRHKITKRGQNVTFRCDPISEHNRLYWYRQTLGQGPEFLTYFQNEAQLEKSRLLSDRFSAERPKGSFSTLEIQRTEQGDSAMYLCASSQDSLGELFFGEGSRLTVL.

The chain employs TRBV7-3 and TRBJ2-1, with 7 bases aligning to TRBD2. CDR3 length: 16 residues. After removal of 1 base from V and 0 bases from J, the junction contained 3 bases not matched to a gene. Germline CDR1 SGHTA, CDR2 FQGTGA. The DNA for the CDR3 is TGTGCCAGCAGCTTAAAAAGCGGGGACTCCTACAATGAGCAGTTCTTC. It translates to CASSLKSGDSYNEQFF.

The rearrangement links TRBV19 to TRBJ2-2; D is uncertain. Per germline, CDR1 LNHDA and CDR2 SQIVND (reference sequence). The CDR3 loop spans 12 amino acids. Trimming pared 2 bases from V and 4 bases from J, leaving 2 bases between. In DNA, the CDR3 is TGTGCCAGTAGTATACGCACCGGGGAGCTGTTTTTT. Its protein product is CASSIRTGELFF.

CDR3 sequence (DNA): TGTGCTAGTGGTCCCGACCGGGGGCAGTTCTTC. Amino acids: CASGPDRGQFF. This chain links TRBV12-5 with TRBJ2-1; a possible D gene is TRBD2 (5 bases). Germline CDR1 LGHNT, CDR2 FRNRAP. This CDR3 contains 11 residues. V lost 5 bases, J lost 12 bases, and 11 bases lay in between.

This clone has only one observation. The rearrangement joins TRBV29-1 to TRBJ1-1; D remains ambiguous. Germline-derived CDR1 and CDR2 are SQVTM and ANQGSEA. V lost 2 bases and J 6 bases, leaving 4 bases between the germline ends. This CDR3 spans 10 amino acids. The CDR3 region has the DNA TGCAGCGTTGAACGGGCTGAAGCTTTCTTT. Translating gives CSVERAEAFF.

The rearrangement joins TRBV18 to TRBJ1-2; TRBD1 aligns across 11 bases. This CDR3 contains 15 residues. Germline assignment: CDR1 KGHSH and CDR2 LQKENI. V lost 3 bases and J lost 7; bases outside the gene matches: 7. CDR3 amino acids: CASSPNGQGAFGYTF. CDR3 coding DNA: TGTGCCAGCTCACCGAACGGACAGGGGGCGTTTGGCTACACCTTC.

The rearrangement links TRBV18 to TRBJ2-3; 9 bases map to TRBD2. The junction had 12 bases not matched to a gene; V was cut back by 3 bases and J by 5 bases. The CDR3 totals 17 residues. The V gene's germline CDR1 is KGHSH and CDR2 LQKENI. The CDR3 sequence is CASSPVFAGGPGDTQYF. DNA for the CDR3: TGTGCCAGCTCACCGGTCTTTGCGGGGGGGCCGGGAGATACGCAGTATTTT.